One and the same sample provided the 7 T cell receptor beta chains below, sequenced in a study of T-cell reconstitution after alpha-beta-depleted transplantation in children. The library targeted TCRbeta and was prepared with unique molecular identifiers. TCRdb ran MiXCR on the PCR reads and lists one entry per CDR3 protein. The table lists some 100,000 distinct CDR3 sequences, roughly 16% of them singletons, with about 18% in the top ten. The starting material was PBMCs, mostly from graft donor cells, obtained 180 days after TCRalphabeta/CD19-depleted stem cell transplant. These receptors originate from a male patient aged 2 to 9 who had a stem cell transplant for acute lymphoblastic leukemia, so the T cells may come from the graft donor.

The sample holds many counts of this clonotype. The chain employs TRBV29-1 and TRBJ2-2; D is perhaps TRBD1 (6 bases). The V end lost 3 bases, the J end lost 7 bases, and 21 bases lay between the germline ends. The CDR3 consists of 16 residues. Germline loops: CDR1 SQVTM, CDR2 ANQGSEA. The CDR3 loop is CSVDDRPGADSGELFF. The CDR3 region has the DNA TGCAGCGTTGACGACAGACCAGGGGCGGATAGCGGGGAGCTGTTTTTT.

This clonotype showed up just a few times. The chain couples TRBV11-2 to TRBJ1-1, with D uncertain. Trimming cost V 3 bases and J 4 bases, with 12 bases left between them. Germline V gene lookup returns CDR1 SGHAT and CDR2 FQNNGV. The CDR3 contains 14 residues. The CDR3 loop is CASSFQGSVTEAFF. In nucleotides, the CDR3 is TGTGCCAGCAGCTTTCAAGGGTCTGTCACTGAAGCTTTCTTT.

This clonotype has ten or more counts. The rearrangement links TRBV2 to TRBJ2-7; the D is unclear. The V end lost 4 bases, the J end lost 3 bases, and 7 bases lay between the germline ends. CDR1 SNHLY and CDR2 FYNNEI come from the germline V gene. The CDR3 consists of 12 residues. The chain's CDR3 is CASSGLYYEQYF. CDR3 DNA: TGTGCCAGCAGTGGCCTATACTACGAGCAGTACTTC.

The chain combines TRBV7-6 with TRBJ1-4, with D perhaps TRBD1 (6 bases). The germline V gene encodes CDR1 SGHVS and CDR2 FNYEAQ. The germline V and J ends were trimmed by 2 bases and 5 bases, with 15 bases remaining between them. This CDR3 has 16 amino acids. CDR3: CASSLIRGNVNEKLFF. CDR3 DNA: TGTGCCAGCAGCTTAATTAGGGGGAATGTCAATGAAAAACTGTTTTTT.

The J gene is TRBJ2-7, the V gene TRBV5-5; TRBD2 might be the D (6 bases). The CDR3 runs 16 residues. The V end was cut by 3 bases, the J end by 3 bases, with 19 bases between. Germline loops: CDR1 SGHKS, CDR2 YYEKEE (reference sequence). The CDR3 DNA sequence: TGTGCCAGCAGCTGGGGCTGGCGGGTCGGGGGCTACGAGCAGTACTTC. Residues: CASSWGWRVGGYEQYF.

V gene TRBV9 combines with J gene TRBJ2-2; 11 bases agree with TRBD2. This CDR3 is 18 amino acids long. V lost 1 base and J lost 1; bases outside the gene matches: 6. CDR1 SGDLS and CDR2 YYNGEE come from the germline V gene. CDR3 amino acids: CASSVSHLAGGNTGELFF. The CDR3 nucleotides read TGTGCCAGCAGCGTATCGCATCTAGCGGGGGGGAACACCGGGGAGCTGTTTTTT.

Only a few counts were recorded for this clonotype. This chain connects TRBV6-2 or TRBV6-3 to TRBJ1-1, with D perhaps TRBD1 (5 bases). Germline CDR1 and CDR2: MNHEY and SVGEGT. CDR3 length equals 16 residues. V lost 2 bases and J 1 base, leaving 14 bases between the germline ends. CDR3 coding DNA: TGTGCCAGCAGTTACGAGCGCAGGGCCCCGAACACTGAAGCTTTCTTT. Translating it yields CASSYERRAPNTEAFF.